The 6 T cell receptor beta chains reported below all come from one sample, sequenced in a study of cytomegalovirus exposure and HLA in healthy donors. Primers: 60 Vbeta forward and 13 Jbeta reverse. Sequencing was performed with immunoSEQ multiplex PCR; in TCRdb, only in-frame clones are kept and a portion is missing. The sample has about 160,000 clones; 65% to 85% are singletons. Material: PBMCs. The receptors shown here come from a man between 60 and 70 years old in good health and CMV-seronegative.

The V and J genes are TRBV28 and TRBJ1-2; D is undetermined. CDR1 is MDHEN and CDR2 is SYDVKM in the germline V gene. There are 15 residues in the CDR3. V was shortened by 3 bases and J by 1 base, with 12 bases between the two germline ends. The CDR3 region is CASSFGTEINYGYTF. The CDR3 DNA reads TGTGCCAGCAGTTTCGGTACAGAAATTAACTATGGCTACACCTTC.

The chain links TRBV27 to TRBJ1-5; no definite D call. This CDR3 region has 13 residues. Per germline, CDR1 MNHEY and CDR2 SMNVEV (reference sequence). Trimming took off 0 bases at V and 7 bases at J, with 7 bases between the two ends. This CDR3 is CASSLSWRQPQHF. The CDR3 DNA reads as TGTGCCAGCAGTTTATCCTGGAGGCAGCCCCAGCATTTT.

The rearrangement joins TRBV5-1 to TRBJ1-6; weak D call: TRBD1 (5 bases). This CDR3 spans 16 amino acids. CDR1 SGHRS and CDR2 YFSETQ come from the germline V gene. V dropped 4 bases and J dropped 3 bases, with 14 bases sitting between them. The DNA of the CDR3 is TGCGCCAGCAGCGCCGGACACCTCAACTATAATTCACCCCTCCACTTT. Translating gives CASSAGHLNYNSPLHF.

The rearrangement links TRBV9 to TRBJ1-2; D remains ambiguous. The CDR3 extends over 13 amino acids. Germline assignment: CDR1 SGDLS and CDR2 YYNGEE. V was cut by 0 bases and J by 7 bases, with 10 bases left in between. Here the CDR3 reads CASSVDEGFGYTF. CDR3 sequence (DNA): TGTGCCAGCAGCGTAGACGAGGGTTTTGGCTACACCTTC.

Here the CDR3 DNA reads TGCGCCAGCAGCTTGGGTCAGGGGGCCCAAGAGACCCAGTACTTC. Its translation: CASSLGQGAQETQYF. The chain links TRBV5-1 to TRBJ2-5, with 8 bases aligning to TRBD1. Unmatched junction bases numbered 2, after V lost 0 bases and J lost 1 base. The CDR3 is 15 residues long. Germline V gene data show CDR1 as SGHRS and CDR2 as YFSETQ. Combining the CDR3 with reference TRBV5-1 and TRBJ2-5 gives the whole variable domain KAGVTQTPRYLIKTRGQQVTLSCSPISGHRSVSWYQQTPGQGLQFLFEYFSETQRNKGNFPGRFSGRQFSNSRSEMNVSTLELGDSALYLCASSLGQGAQETQYFGPGTRLLVL.

Comment on this clone: This sample also contains other DNA sequences that code for the same CDR3. The chain recombines TRBV2 with TRBJ1-6, with 8 positions matching TRBD1. CDR1 SNHLY and CDR2 FYNNEI come from the germline V gene. J was trimmed by 7 bases and V by 2 bases; bases with no gene match: 1. The CDR3 is made up of 14 amino acids. This CDR3 is CASSERQGNSPLHF. CDR3 in DNA: TGTGCCAGCAGTGAAAGACAGGGGAATTCACCCCTCCACTTT.